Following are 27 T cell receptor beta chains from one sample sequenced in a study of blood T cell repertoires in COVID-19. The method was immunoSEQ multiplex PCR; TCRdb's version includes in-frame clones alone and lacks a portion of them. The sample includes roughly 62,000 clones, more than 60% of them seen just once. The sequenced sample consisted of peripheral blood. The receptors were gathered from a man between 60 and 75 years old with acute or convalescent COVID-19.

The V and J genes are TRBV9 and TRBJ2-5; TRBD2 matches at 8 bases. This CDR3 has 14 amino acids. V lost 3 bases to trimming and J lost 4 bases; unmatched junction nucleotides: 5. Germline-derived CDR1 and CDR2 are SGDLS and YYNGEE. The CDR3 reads CASSAHGRGETQYF. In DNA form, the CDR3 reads TGTGCCAGCAGCGCTCACGGGAGGGGAGAGACCCAGTACTTC. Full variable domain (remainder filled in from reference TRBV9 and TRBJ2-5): DSGVTQTPKHLITATGQRVTLRCSPRSGDLSVYWYQQSLDQGLQFLIQYYNGEERAKGNILERFSAQQFPDLHSELNLSSLELGDSALYFCASSAHGRGETQYFGPGTRLLVL.

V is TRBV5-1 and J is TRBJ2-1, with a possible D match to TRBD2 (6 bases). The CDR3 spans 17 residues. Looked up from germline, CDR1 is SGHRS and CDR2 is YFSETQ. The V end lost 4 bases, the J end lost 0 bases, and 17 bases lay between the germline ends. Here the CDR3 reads CASSHRLDESSYNEQFF. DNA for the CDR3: TGCGCCAGCAGCCACCGACTAGACGAGAGCTCCTACAATGAGCAGTTCTTC.

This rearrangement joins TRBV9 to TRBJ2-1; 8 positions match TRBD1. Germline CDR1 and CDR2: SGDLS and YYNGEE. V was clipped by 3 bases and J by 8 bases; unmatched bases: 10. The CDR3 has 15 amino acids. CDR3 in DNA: TGTGCCAGCAGCGACCTCCGGACAGGGCGGTATGAGCAGTTCTTC. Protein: CASSDLRTGRYEQFF. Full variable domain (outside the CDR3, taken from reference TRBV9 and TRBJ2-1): DSGVTQTPKHLITATGQRVTLRCSPRSGDLSVYWYQQSLDQGLQFLIQYYNGEERAKGNILERFSAQQFPDLHSELNLSSLELGDSALYFCASSDLRTGRYEQFFGPGTRLTVL.

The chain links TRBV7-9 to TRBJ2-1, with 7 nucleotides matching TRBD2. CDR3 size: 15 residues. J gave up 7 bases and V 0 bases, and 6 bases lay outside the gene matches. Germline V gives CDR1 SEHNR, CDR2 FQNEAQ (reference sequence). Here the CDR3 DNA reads TGTGCCAGCAGCTTAGCAACTAGCGCTCCTAATGAGCAGTTCTTC. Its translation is CASSLATSAPNEQFF.

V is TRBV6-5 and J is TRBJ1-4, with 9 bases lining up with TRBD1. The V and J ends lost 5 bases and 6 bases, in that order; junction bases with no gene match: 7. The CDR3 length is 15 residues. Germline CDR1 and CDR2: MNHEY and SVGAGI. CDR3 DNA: TGTGCCAGCAGTCCCGGACAGGGGAGGGATGAAAAACTGTTTTTT. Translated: CASSPGQGRDEKLFF.

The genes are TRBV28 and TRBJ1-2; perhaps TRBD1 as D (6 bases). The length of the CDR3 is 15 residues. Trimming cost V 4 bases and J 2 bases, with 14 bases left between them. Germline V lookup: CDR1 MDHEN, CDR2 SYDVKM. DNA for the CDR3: TGTGCCAGCAGTTCGACTCAGGGGCTCAACTATGGCTACACCTTC. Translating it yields CASSSTQGLNYGYTF.

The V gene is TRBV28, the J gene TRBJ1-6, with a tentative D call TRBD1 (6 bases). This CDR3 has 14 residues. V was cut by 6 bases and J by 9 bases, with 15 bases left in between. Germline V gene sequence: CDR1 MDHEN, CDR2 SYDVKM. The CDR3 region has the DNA TGTGCCAGCAGAACAGGGAAGGTCGGTTCACCCCTCCACTTT. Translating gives CASRTGKVGSPLHF.

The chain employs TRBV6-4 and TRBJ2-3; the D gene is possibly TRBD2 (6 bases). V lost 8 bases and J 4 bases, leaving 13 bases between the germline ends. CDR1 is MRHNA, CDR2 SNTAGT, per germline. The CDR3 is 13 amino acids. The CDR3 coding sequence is TGTGCCAGCGGTCGGGAGTTCGCAGATACGCAGTATTTT. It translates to CASGREFADTQYF.

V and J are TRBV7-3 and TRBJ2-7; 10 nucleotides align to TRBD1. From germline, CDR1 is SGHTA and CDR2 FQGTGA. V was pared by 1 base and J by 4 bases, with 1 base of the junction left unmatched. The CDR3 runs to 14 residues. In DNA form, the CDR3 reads TGTGCCAGCAGCTTAAAGGGACAGGGGTACGAGCAGTACTTC. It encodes CASSLKGQGYEQYF.

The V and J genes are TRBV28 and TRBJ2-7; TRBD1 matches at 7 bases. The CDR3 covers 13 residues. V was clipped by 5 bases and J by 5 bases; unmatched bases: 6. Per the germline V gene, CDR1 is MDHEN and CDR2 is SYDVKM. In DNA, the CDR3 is TGTGCCAGCAGTAACAGACAGGGTCACGAGCAGTACTTC. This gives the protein CASSNRQGHEQYF. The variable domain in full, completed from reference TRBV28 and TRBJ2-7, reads DVKVTQSSRYLVKRTGEKVFLECVQDMDHENMFWYRQDPGLGLRLIYFSYDVKMKEKGDIPEGYSVSREKKERFSLILESASTNQTSMYLCASSNRQGHEQYFGPGTRLTVT.

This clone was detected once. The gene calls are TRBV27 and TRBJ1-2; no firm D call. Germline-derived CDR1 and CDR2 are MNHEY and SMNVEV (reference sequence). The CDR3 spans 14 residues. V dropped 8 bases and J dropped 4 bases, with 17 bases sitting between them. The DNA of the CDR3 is TGTGCCAGCTCCCCCCTAGGTAGTGCCTATGGCTACACCTTC. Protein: CASSPLGSAYGYTF.

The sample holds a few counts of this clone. This CDR3 is CASSVTSGSYEQYF. DNA for the CDR3: TGTGCCAGCAGCGTAACCAGCGGATCCTACGAGCAGTACTTC. The chain has TRBV9 and TRBJ2-7; tentative D call: TRBD2 (5 bases). Trimming removed 1 base from V and 1 base from J, with 9 bases in between. CDR3 length: 14 residues. The germline CDR1 and CDR2 sequences are SGDLS and YYNGEE.

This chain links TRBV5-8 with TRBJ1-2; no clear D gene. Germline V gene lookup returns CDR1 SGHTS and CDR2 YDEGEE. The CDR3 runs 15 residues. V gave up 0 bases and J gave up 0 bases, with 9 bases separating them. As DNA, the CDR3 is TGTGCCAGCAGCTTGGTCGGGAGACCTAACTATGGCTACACCTTC. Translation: CASSLVGRPNYGYTF.

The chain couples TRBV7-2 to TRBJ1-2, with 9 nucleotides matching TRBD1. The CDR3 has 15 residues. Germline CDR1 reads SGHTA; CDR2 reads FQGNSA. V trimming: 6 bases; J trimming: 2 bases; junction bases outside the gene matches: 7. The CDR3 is CASSHGQGINYGYTF. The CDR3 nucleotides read TGTGCCAGCAGTCACGGACAGGGGATAAACTATGGCTACACCTTC.

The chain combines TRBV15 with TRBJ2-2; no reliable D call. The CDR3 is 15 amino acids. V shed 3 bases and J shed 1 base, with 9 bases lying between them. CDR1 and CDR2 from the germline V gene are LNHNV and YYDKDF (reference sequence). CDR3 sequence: CATSSYRENTGELFF. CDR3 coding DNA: TGTGCCACCAGCAGTTACAGAGAGAACACCGGGGAGCTGTTTTTT.

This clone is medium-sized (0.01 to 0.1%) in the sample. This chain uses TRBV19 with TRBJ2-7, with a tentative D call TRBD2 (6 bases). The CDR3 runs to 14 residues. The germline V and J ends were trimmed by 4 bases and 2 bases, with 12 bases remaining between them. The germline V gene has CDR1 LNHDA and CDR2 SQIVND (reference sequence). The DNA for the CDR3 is TGTGCCAGTAGTACAATCGGGGGTCCCTACGAGCAGTACTTC. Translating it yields CASSTIGGPYEQYF.

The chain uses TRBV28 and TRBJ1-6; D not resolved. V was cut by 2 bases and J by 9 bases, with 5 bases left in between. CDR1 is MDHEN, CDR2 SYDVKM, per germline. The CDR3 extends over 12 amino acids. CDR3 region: CASSLLGSPLHF. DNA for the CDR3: TGTGCCAGCAGTTTACTAGGTTCACCCCTCCACTTT.

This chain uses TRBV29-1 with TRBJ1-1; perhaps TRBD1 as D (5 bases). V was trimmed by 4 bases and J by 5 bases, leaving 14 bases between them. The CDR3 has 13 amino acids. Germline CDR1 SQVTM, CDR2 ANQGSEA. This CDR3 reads CSVGQGGGTEAFF. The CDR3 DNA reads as TGCAGCGTTGGGCAGGGTGGTGGGACTGAAGCTTTCTTT.

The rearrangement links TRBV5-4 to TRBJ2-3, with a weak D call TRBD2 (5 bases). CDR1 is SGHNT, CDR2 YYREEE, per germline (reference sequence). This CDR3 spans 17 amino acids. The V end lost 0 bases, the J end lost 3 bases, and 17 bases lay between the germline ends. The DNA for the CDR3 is TGTGCCAGCAGCTTGGAACTACGGCTCGGAGGTACAGATACGCAGTATTTT. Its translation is CASSLELRLGGTDTQYF.

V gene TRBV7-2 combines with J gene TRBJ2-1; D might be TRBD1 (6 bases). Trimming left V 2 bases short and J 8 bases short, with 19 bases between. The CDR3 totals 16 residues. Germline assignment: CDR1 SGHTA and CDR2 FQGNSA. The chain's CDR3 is CASSLSRAGAGHEQFF. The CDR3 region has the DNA TGTGCCAGCAGCTTATCTAGGGCAGGGGCTGGGCATGAGCAGTTCTTC.

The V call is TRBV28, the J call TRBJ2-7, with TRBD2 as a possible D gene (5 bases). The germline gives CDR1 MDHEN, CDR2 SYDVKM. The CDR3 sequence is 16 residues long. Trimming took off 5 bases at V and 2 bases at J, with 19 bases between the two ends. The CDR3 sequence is CASSRLSVGTAYEQYF. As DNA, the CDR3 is TGTGCCAGCAGTCGGCTTAGCGTCGGAACCGCCTACGAGCAGTACTTC.

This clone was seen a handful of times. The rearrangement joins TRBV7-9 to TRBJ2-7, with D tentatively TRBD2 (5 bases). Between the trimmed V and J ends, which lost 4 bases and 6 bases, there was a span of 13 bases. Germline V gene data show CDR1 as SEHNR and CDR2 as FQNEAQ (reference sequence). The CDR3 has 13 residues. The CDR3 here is CASSSIEGREQYF. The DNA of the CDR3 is TGTGCCAGCAGCTCCATAGAGGGCCGCGAGCAGTACTTC. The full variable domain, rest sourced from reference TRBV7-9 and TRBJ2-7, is DTGVSQNPRHKITKRGQNVTFRCDPISEHNRLYWYRQTLGQGPEFLTYFQNEAQLEKSRLLSDRFSAERPKGSFSTLEIQRTEQGDSAMYLCASSSIEGREQYFGPGTRLTVT.

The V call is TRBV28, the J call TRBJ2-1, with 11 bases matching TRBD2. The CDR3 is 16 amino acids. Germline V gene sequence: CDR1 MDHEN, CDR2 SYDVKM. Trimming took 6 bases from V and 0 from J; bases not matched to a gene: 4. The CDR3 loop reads CASRPGLADSYNEQFF. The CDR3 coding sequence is TGTGCCAGCAGGCCGGGACTAGCGGACTCCTACAATGAGCAGTTCTTC.

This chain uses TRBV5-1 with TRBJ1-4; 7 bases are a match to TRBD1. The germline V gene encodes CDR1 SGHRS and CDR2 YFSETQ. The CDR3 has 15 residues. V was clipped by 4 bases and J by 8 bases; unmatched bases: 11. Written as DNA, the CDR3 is TGCGCCAGCAGCCGCGAAGGGGGCTCCTACGAAAAACTGTTTTTT. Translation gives CASSREGGSYEKLFF.

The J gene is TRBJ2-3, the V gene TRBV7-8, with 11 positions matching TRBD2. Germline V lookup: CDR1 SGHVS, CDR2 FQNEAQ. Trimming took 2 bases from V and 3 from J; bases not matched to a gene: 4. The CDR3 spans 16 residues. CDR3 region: CASSLIVAGGTDTQYF. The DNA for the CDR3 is TGTGCCAGCAGCTTAATAGTAGCGGGGGGGACAGATACGCAGTATTTT.

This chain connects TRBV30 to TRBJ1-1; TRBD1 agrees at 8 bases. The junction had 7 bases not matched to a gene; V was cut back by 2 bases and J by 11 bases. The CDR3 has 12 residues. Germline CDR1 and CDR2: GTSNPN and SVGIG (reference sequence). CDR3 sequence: CAWSSMTGEAFF. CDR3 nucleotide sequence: TGTGCCTGGAGTTCAATGACAGGGGAGGCTTTCTTT.

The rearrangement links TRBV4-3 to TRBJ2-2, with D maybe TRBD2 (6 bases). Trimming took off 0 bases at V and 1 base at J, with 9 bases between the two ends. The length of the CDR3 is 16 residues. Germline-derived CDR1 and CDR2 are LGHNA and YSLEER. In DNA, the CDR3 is TGCGCCAGCAGCCAAGAAGGTAGCGGGAACACCGGGGAGCTGTTTTTT. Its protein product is CASSQEGSGNTGELFF.